One and the same sample provided the 8 T cell receptor beta chains below, sequenced in a study of blood T cell repertoires in COVID-19. Data came from immunoSEQ multiplex PCR; TCRdb stores just in-frame clones and leaves some out. The sample records some 280,000 clones, approximately 86% being singletons. Sequencing was performed on peripheral blood. These receptors were taken from a woman aged 45-65 years with active or convalescent COVID-19.

The genes are TRBV5-4 and TRBJ1-2; possible D gene TRBD1, 5 bases. Per germline, CDR1 SGHNT and CDR2 YYREEE (reference sequence). V was cut by 1 base and J by 4 bases, with 14 bases left in between. The CDR3 is made up of 15 amino acids. The CDR3 spells CASSLNGQGSYGYTF. CDR3 bases: TGTGCCAGCAGCTTGAATGGCCAGGGATCCTATGGCTACACCTTC.

The rearrangement joins TRBV11-2 to TRBJ2-7; 10 bases align to TRBD2. J gave up 1 base and V 3 bases, and 3 bases lay outside the gene matches. The germline CDR1 and CDR2 sequences are SGHAT and FQNNGV. The CDR3 is made up of 15 amino acids. In nucleotides, the CDR3 is TGTGCCAGCAGCTTCACTAGCGGGGAGTCCTACGAGCAGTACTTC. This translates into CASSFTSGESYEQYF.

The genes are TRBV2 and TRBJ2-1, with 12 bases lining up with TRBD2. There are 16 residues in the CDR3. J lost 3 bases, V lost 4 bases, and 4 bases had no gene match. Germline lookup yields CDR1 SNHLY and CDR2 FYNNEI. CDR3 loop: CASSVTSGSIYNEQFF. The CDR3 region has the DNA TGTGCCAGCAGTGTGACTAGCGGGAGTATCTACAATGAGCAGTTCTTC.

The chain joins TRBV2 to TRBJ1-4, with D maybe TRBD1 (6 bases). Germline CDR1 is SNHLY and CDR2 is FYNNEI. The CDR3 totals 15 residues. The germline V and J ends were trimmed by 8 bases and 7 bases, with 20 bases remaining between them. The CDR3 DNA follows: TGTGCCAGCGGACTAGAAACAGGGTTCGGTGAAAAACTGTTTTTT. It encodes CASGLETGFGEKLFF. Complete variable domain (other parts from reference TRBV2 and TRBJ1-4): EPEVTQTPSHQVTQMGQEVILRCVPISNHLYFYWYRQILGQKVEFLVSFYNNEISEKSEIFDDQFSVERPDGSNFTLKIRSTKLEDSAMYFCASGLETGFGEKLFFGSGTQLSVL.

The chain employs TRBV24-1 and TRBJ2-1, with D unclear. The germline gives CDR1 KGHDR, CDR2 SFDVKD. The V end was cut by 10 bases, the J end by 3 bases, with 6 bases between. There are 11 residues in the CDR3. The CDR3 spells CATEDYNEQFF. CDR3 nucleotides: TGTGCCACTGAGGACTACAATGAGCAGTTCTTC.

J is TRBJ2-7 and V is TRBV5-4; 8 bases are a match to TRBD2. J gave up 2 bases and V 3 bases, and 10 bases lay outside the gene matches. CDR3 size: 16 residues. Per germline, CDR1 SGHNT and CDR2 YYREEE (reference sequence). The CDR3 DNA reads TGTGCCAGCAGCTCCCGCAGCGGGAGAGGGGCCTACGAGCAGTACTTC. This codes for CASSSRSGRGAYEQYF.

The rearrangement uses TRBV7-9 and TRBJ2-3; 10 bases agree with TRBD1. The CDR3 has 19 amino acids. Germline loops: CDR1 SEHNR, CDR2 FQNEAQ (reference sequence). V shed 5 bases, J shed 0 bases, and the junction held 14 bases outside the gene matches. In nucleotides, the CDR3 is TGTGCCAGCAGCCTGGGACCGGGACAGGGGCGCCCAAGCACAGATACGCAGTATTTT. It encodes CASSLGPGQGRPSTDTQYF.

The gene calls are TRBV27 and TRBJ2-1, with a possible D match to TRBD1 (7 bases). V was cut by 3 bases and J by 10 bases, with 19 bases left in between. Germline-derived CDR1 and CDR2 are MNHEY and SMNVEV (reference sequence). This CDR3 has 15 amino acids. CDR3 loop: CASSFLRTGREEQFF. DNA for the CDR3: TGTGCCAGCAGTTTCTTACGGACAGGCCGGGAGGAGCAGTTCTTC.